This TCR beta chain was retrieved from a study of cytomegalovirus exposure and HLA in healthy donors. Trimming removed 0 bases at V and 7 bases at J, with 8 bases between. This CDR3 contains 14 residues. CDR1 and CDR2 from the germline V gene are SGDLS and YYNGEE. Measured with immunoSEQ multiplex PCR; TCRdb has only the in-frame clones, and not every one. The sample records over 120,000 clones, roughly nine tenths being singletons. The source of this sequence is a young woman in good health and CMV-seropositive. Sequenced input: PBMCs. This chain links TRBV9 with TRBJ1-6; the D gene is possibly TRBD1 (6 bases). The CDR3 DNA follows: TGTGCCAGCAGCGTAGCTGGGGGCAATTCACCCCTCCACTTT. Translation: CASSVAGGNSPLHF. The full variable domain, in which reference TRBV9 and TRBJ1-6 provide the parts outside the CDR3, is DSGVTQTPKHLITATGQRVTLRCSPRSGDLSVYWYQQSLDQGLQFLIQYYNGEERAKGNILERFSAQQFPDLHSELNLSSLELGDSALYFCASSVAGGNSPLHFGNGTRLTVT.